The 25 T cell receptor beta chains below all came from one sample that was sequenced in a study of T cell responses to AZD1222 COVID-19 vaccine. Here immunoSEQ multiplex PCR was the method, and the copy in TCRdb shows in-frame clones only, minus some. The repertoire has 140,000 to 150,000 clones, approximately 91% of them found once; the top ten carry 1.5% to 2.5%. Sequencing was performed on peripheral blood, taken 28 days after the second AZD1222 dose. Receptors were obtained from an adult who received the AZD1222 COVID-19 vaccine.

V usage is TRBV5-5 and J usage is TRBJ2-7; a possible D gene is TRBD2 (5 bases). The CDR3 consists of 16 residues. Looked up from germline, CDR1 is SGHKS and CDR2 is YYEKEE (reference sequence). V lost 4 bases, J lost 3 bases, and 20 bases lay in between. CDR3 region: CASSLRSQGRGYEQYF. As DNA, the CDR3 is TGTGCCAGCAGCCTCCGATCCCAAGGCCGGGGCTACGAGCAGTACTTC.

The chain has TRBV7-2 and TRBJ1-1; 7 bases match TRBD1. The CDR3 sequence is 15 residues long. The junction had 12 bases not matched to a gene; V was cut back by 5 bases and J by 6 bases. Germline V gives CDR1 SGHTA, CDR2 FQGNSA. CDR3 in DNA: TGTGCCAGCAGCCCCCACAGGGGTAAGATTTCTGAAGCTTTCTTT. Translation: CASSPHRGKISEAFF.

This sequence joins TRBV2 and TRBJ1-5, with 7 bases fitting TRBD1. J gave up 9 bases and V 3 bases, and 5 bases lay outside the gene matches. This CDR3 is 13 amino acids long. In germline, CDR1 is SNHLY, CDR2 FYNNEI. CDR3 region: CASSERQGRPQHF. The DNA of the CDR3 is TGTGCCAGCAGTGAGAGACAGGGAAGGCCCCAGCATTTT. Based on the CDR3 plus reference TRBV2 and TRBJ1-5, the full variable domain is EPEVTQTPSHQVTQMGQEVILRCVPISNHLYFYWYRQILGQKVEFLVSFYNNEISEKSEIFDDQFSVERPDGSNFTLKIRSTKLEDSAMYFCASSERQGRPQHFGDGTRLSIL.

A remark on this clone: This sample includes further DNA sequences coding for the same CDR3. This sequence joins TRBV11-2 and TRBJ2-7; 11 positions match TRBD1. CDR1 is SGHAT and CDR2 is FQNNGV in the germline V gene. The V segment lost 6 bases and the J segment 4 bases; nucleotides outside the gene matches: 5. There are 14 residues in the CDR3. CDR3 in amino acids: CASSSGTGGYEQYF. Written as DNA, the CDR3 is TGTGCCAGCAGTTCCGGGACAGGGGGGTACGAGCAGTACTTC.

The chain couples TRBV6-1 to TRBJ2-2, with 9 bases that match TRBD1. Germline V gene sequence: CDR1 MNHNS, CDR2 SASEGT. J gave up 3 bases and V 0 bases, and 5 bases lay outside the gene matches. The CDR3 runs 17 residues. Written as DNA, the CDR3 is TGTGCCAGCAGTGAAGCTTGGGGACAGGGTTACACCGGGGAGCTGTTTTTT. It specifies CASSEAWGQGYTGELFF.

V and J are TRBV19 and TRBJ2-7; D is unresolved. Between the trimmed V and J ends, which lost 9 bases and 2 bases, there was a span of 11 bases. The CDR3 runs 12 residues. CDR1 is LNHDA, CDR2 SQIVND, per germline (reference sequence). Here the CDR3 reads CASKDGPYEQYF. The CDR3 bases are TGTGCCAGCAAAGACGGACCCTACGAGCAGTACTTC. Full variable domain (missing parts from reference TRBV19 and TRBJ2-7): DGGITQSPKYLFRKEGQNVTLSCEQNLNHDAMYWYRQDPGQGLRLIYYSQIVNDFQKGDIAEGYSVSREKKESFPLTVTSAQKNPTAFYLCASKDGPYEQYFGPGTRLTVT.

The rearrangement joins TRBV5-1 to TRBJ2-5, with 9 positions matching TRBD2. In germline, CDR1 is SGHRS, CDR2 YFSETQ. With 0 bases clipped from V and 2 bases from J, the junction kept 17 bases outside the gene matches. The CDR3 sequence is 20 residues long. This CDR3 is CASSLGRLAASPWGQETQYF. The CDR3 DNA sequence: TGCGCCAGCAGCTTGGGCCGACTAGCGGCATCCCCTTGGGGGCAAGAGACCCAGTACTTC.

The sample holds one count of this clone. V and J are TRBV3-1 (or the pseudogene TRBV3-2) and TRBJ1-1; D is ambiguous. The V gene's germline CDR1 is LGHDT and CDR2 YNNKEL (reference sequence). V lost 4 bases and J lost 5, with 11 bases in between. CDR3 size: 13 residues. The CDR3 sequence: CASSPTLYTEAFF. CDR3 bases: TGTGCCAGCAGCCCGACGTTATATACTGAAGCTTTCTTT.

This chain links TRBV3-1 (or the pseudogene TRBV3-2) with TRBJ1-3; D unclear. Germline values: CDR1 LGHDT, CDR2 YNNKEL (reference sequence). V was cut by 0 bases and J by 2 bases, with 2 bases left in between. The CDR3 is 13 residues long. The CDR3 DNA reads TGTGCCAGCAGCCAAGAACCTGGAAACACCATATATTTT. This encodes CASSQEPGNTIYF.

This clone was seen a single time. This chain connects TRBV7-6 to TRBJ1-2; TRBD1 is a possible D gene (5 bases). Germline CDR1 SGHVS, CDR2 FNYEAQ. Trimming cost V 5 bases and J 3 bases, with 10 bases left between them. This CDR3 has 13 amino acids. DNA of the CDR3: TGTGCCAGCAGCCCGCGGGGGGACTATGGCTACACCTTC. Its translation: CASSPRGDYGYTF. Full variable domain (remainder filled in from reference TRBV7-6 and TRBJ1-2): GAGVSQSPRYKVTKRGQDVALRCDPISGHVSLYWYRQALGQGPEFLTYFNYEAQQDKSGLPNDRFSAERPEGSISTLTIQRTEQRDSAMYRCASSPRGDYGYTFGSGTRLTVV.

The chain uses TRBV7-8 and TRBJ1-1, with D unclear. CDR1 and CDR2 (germline): SGHVS, FQNEAQ. The CDR3 consists of 13 residues. Trimming pared 5 bases from V and 1 base from J, leaving 8 bases between. CDR3 amino acids: CASSTGPNTEAFF. The CDR3 nucleotides read TGTGCCAGCAGCACGGGTCCGAACACTGAAGCTTTCTTT.

The V call is TRBV7-3, the J call TRBJ2-7, with D uncertain. V lost 5 bases and J 0 bases, leaving 20 bases between the germline ends. Germline V gene sequence: CDR1 SGHTA, CDR2 FQGTGA. This CDR3 contains 17 residues. The CDR3 region has the DNA TGTGCCAGCAGCCACGCTCCTGGGCCTTGGAGCTCCTACGAGCAGTACTTC. This gives the protein CASSHAPGPWSSYEQYF.

The chain joins TRBV5-1 to TRBJ2-5; D call uncertain. Trimming removed 0 bases at V and 5 bases at J, with 11 bases between. The CDR3 has 14 residues. Germline assignment: CDR1 SGHRS and CDR2 YFSETQ. The CDR3 DNA reads as TGCGCCAGCAGCTTGGCCGGGCAAGGGGAGACCCAGTACTTC. Amino acids: CASSLAGQGETQYF.

The chain employs TRBV19 and TRBJ1-1; 8 nucleotides agree with TRBD1. Germline CDR1 is LNHDA and CDR2 is SQIVND (reference sequence). The V segment lost 5 bases and the J segment 8 bases; nucleotides outside the gene matches: 13. This CDR3 region has 15 residues. CDR3 loop: CASSVGIRGQREAFF. The CDR3 DNA follows: TGTGCCAGTAGTGTAGGGATCAGGGGGCAGAGAGAAGCTTTCTTT.

V is TRBV5-1 and J is TRBJ1-1; no firm D call. Germline V gives CDR1 SGHRS, CDR2 YFSETQ. The CDR3 is made up of 13 amino acids. The V and J ends lost 8 bases and 3 bases respectively, with 14 bases between them. CDR3 sequence reads: CASKGQPDTEAFF. The CDR3, as DNA: TGCGCCAGTAAAGGTCAGCCCGACACTGAAGCTTTCTTT.

The chain couples TRBV9 to TRBJ1-1; no reliable D call. From germline, CDR1 is SGDLS and CDR2 YYNGEE. V dropped 4 bases and J dropped 7 bases, with 11 bases sitting between them. This CDR3 comprises 12 residues. The CDR3 here is CASSPVGVEAFF. The CDR3, as DNA: TGTGCCAGCAGCCCCGTCGGAGTTGAAGCTTTCTTT. The full variable domain, its missing parts supplied by reference TRBV9 and TRBJ1-1, is DSGVTQTPKHLITATGQRVTLRCSPRSGDLSVYWYQQSLDQGLQFLIQYYNGEERAKGNILERFSAQQFPDLHSELNLSSLELGDSALYFCASSPVGVEAFFGQGTRLTVV.

J is TRBJ1-1 and V is TRBV15; tentative D call: TRBD1 (5 bases). Deletions cut 0 bases from V and 4 bases from J, with 6 bases between. Germline lookup yields CDR1 LNHNV and CDR2 YYDKDF (reference sequence). The CDR3 runs to 13 residues. The CDR3 protein is CATSREGGTEAFF. In DNA, the CDR3 is TGTGCCACCAGCAGAGAGGGGGGCACTGAAGCTTTCTTT.

The gene calls are TRBV4-2 and TRBJ2-7, with 7 bases that match TRBD2. This CDR3 contains 14 residues. CDR1 and CDR2 (germline): LGHNA, YNFKEQ. The V segment lost 1 base and the J segment 0 bases; nucleotides outside the gene matches: 0. Here the CDR3 DNA reads TGTGCCAGCAGCCAAGGCGGGGGCTCCTACGAGCAGTACTTC. Encoded protein: CASSQGGGSYEQYF.

This chain links TRBV9 with TRBJ1-6; 11 bases are shared with TRBD1. Germline values: CDR1 SGDLS, CDR2 YYNGEE. The CDR3 runs to 15 residues. V lost 0 bases to trimming and J lost 12 bases; unmatched junction nucleotides: 5. The CDR3, as DNA: TGTGCCAGCAGCGTAGAGGGACAGGGGGGGGTACCCCTCCACTTT. Translation gives CASSVEGQGGVPLHF.

The chain recombines TRBV19 with TRBJ1-6, with 8 nucleotides matching TRBD1. The germline V gene has CDR1 LNHDA and CDR2 SQIVND (reference sequence). This CDR3 region has 16 residues. Germline trimming cut 7 bases from V and 7 bases from J; bases unmatched to any gene: 12. CDR3 residues: CASTKPQGAGNSPLHF. CDR3 in DNA: TGTGCCAGTACGAAGCCCCAGGGGGCTGGGAATTCACCCCTCCACTTT.

V is TRBV14 and J is TRBJ1-1, with TRBD1 matching over 7 bases. Germline V CDR1 and CDR2: SGHDN, FVKESK. With 2 bases clipped from V and 10 bases from J, the junction kept 10 bases outside the gene matches. The CDR3 has 14 residues. The CDR3 region has the DNA TGTGCCAGCAGCCAACTCCCGAGGGGGCAGGGAGCTTTCTTT. Protein: CASSQLPRGQGAFF.

This sequence joins TRBV19 and TRBJ1-2; D is unresolved. Trimming removed 4 bases at V and 4 bases at J, with 22 bases between. There are 17 residues in the CDR3. Germline V gives CDR1 LNHDA, CDR2 SQIVND (reference sequence). CDR3 DNA: TGTGCCAGTAGTACTTCGGGTTCCCTTCGGAATCGCTATGGCTACACCTTC. Residues: CASSTSGSLRNRYGYTF.

The chain employs TRBV24-1 and TRBJ1-5; D is perhaps TRBD1 (5 bases). The CDR3 is made up of 14 amino acids. Germline values: CDR1 KGHDR, CDR2 SFDVKD. V was trimmed by 9 bases and J by 0 bases, leaving 11 bases between them. The DNA for the CDR3 is TGTGCCACCGCCGACAGTTATAGCAATCAGCCCCAGCATTTT. Amino acids: CATADSYSNQPQHF.

The gene calls are TRBV6-5 and TRBJ1-5; 7 nucleotides match TRBD1. Losses at the gene ends were 6 bases for V and 1 base for J; bases not matched to a gene: 6. The CDR3 length is 15 residues. CDR1 is MNHEY, CDR2 SVGAGI, per germline. CDR3 region: CASRYTGDSNQPQHF. The CDR3 region has the DNA TGTGCCAGCAGGTATACAGGGGACAGCAATCAGCCCCAGCATTTT.

The genes are TRBV9 and TRBJ1-1; D gene ambiguous. The ends were cut back, 0 bases at V and 5 bases at J, with 14 bases in the middle. The germline V gene has CDR1 SGDLS and CDR2 YYNGEE. The CDR3 sequence is 15 residues long. The CDR3 loop reads CASSVGGLKWTEAFF. In nucleotides, the CDR3 is TGTGCCAGCAGCGTAGGAGGACTTAAGTGGACTGAAGCTTTCTTT.